These 10 T cell receptor beta chains were sequenced from one sample in a study of T cell responses to AZD1222 COVID-19 vaccine. Assay: immunoSEQ multiplex PCR; the TCRdb copy retains only in-frame clones and omits some. The table includes 130,000 to 150,000 clones, about 92% detected once. The sequencing here drew on peripheral blood, taken on day 0 of AZD1222 vaccination. The receptors derive from an adult in good health.

The chain joins TRBV18 to TRBJ2-7; the D gene is possibly TRBD2 (5 bases). V was trimmed by 5 bases and J by 0 bases, leaving 8 bases between them. The length of the CDR3 is 13 residues. CDR1 KGHSH and CDR2 LQKENI come from the germline V gene. In nucleotides, the CDR3 is TGTGCCAGCTCAACGGGGAGCTCCTACGAGCAGTACTTC. Protein: CASSTGSSYEQYF.

The CDR3 nucleotides are TGTGCCAGCACCTCAATTGATCGGGAAAAACTGTTTTTT. Protein sequence: CASTSIDREKLFF. The chain recombines TRBV6-5 with TRBJ1-4; no definite D call. The germline gives CDR1 MNHEY, CDR2 SVGAGI. CDR3 size: 13 residues. V lost 7 bases, J lost 8 bases, and 14 bases lay in between.

This chain links TRBV7-9 with TRBJ1-1; 7 nucleotides line up with TRBD1. Trimming cost V 5 bases and J 4 bases; bases outside gene matches: 7. Germline V gene data show CDR1 as SEHNR and CDR2 as FQNEAQ (reference sequence). CDR3 size: 14 residues. The CDR3 spells CASSPPTGFTEAFF. The CDR3 DNA sequence: TGTGCCAGCAGCCCCCCGACAGGGTTCACTGAAGCTTTCTTT.

This chain uses TRBV6-6 with TRBJ2-3; 9 bases align to TRBD2. This CDR3 comprises 16 residues. With V trimmed by 0 bases and J by 6 bases, 7 bases remained unmatched. CDR1 is MNHNY and CDR2 is SVGAGI in the germline V gene (reference sequence). CDR3 sequence: CASSYSGSGRADTQYF. The CDR3 coding sequence is TGTGCCAGCAGTTACTCGGGTAGCGGGAGAGCGGATACGCAGTATTTT.

As concerns this clone: One base away lies a much larger clone, so this may be a sequencing read error. This chain links TRBV11-3 with TRBJ2-1; the D is unclear. The CDR3 contains 13 residues. V was trimmed by 5 bases and J by 0 bases, leaving 5 bases between them. Germline CDR1 reads SGHNT; CDR2 reads YENEEA. The chain's CDR3 is CASSESSYNEQFF. CDR3 bases: TGTGCCAGCAGCGAGAGCTCCTACAATGAGCAGTTCTTC.

V gene TRBV9 combines with J gene TRBJ1-3; TRBD1 agrees at 7 bases. The CDR3 spans 18 residues. The V and J ends lost 3 bases and 2 bases, in that order; junction bases with no gene match: 14. Germline V gives CDR1 SGDLS, CDR2 YYNGEE. The CDR3 loop is CASSARMTGKNAGNTIYF. CDR3 DNA sequence: TGTGCCAGCAGCGCCAGGATGACAGGGAAAAACGCTGGAAACACCATATATTTT.

The chain employs TRBV6-5 and TRBJ2-5, with a weak D call TRBD1 (6 bases). This CDR3 comprises 15 residues. The V gene's germline CDR1 is MNHEY and CDR2 SVGAGI. The V and J ends lost 8 bases and 2 bases respectively, with 18 bases between them. The CDR3 DNA reads as TGTGCCAGCCGTCACAGGGCTTCCGTACAAGAGACCCAGTACTTC. It codes for CASRHRASVQETQYF.

CDR3 region: CASSQDRVGTQETQYF. In DNA, the CDR3 is TGCGCCAGCAGCCAAGATCGTGTGGGGACTCAAGAGACCCAGTACTTC. The chain has TRBV4-1 and TRBJ2-5; perhaps TRBD2 as D (6 bases). The CDR3 sequence is 16 residues long. V was cut by 0 bases and J by 2 bases, with 13 bases left in between. CDR1 and CDR2 from the germline V gene are MGHRA and YSYEKL.

This clone was seen once. The chain uses TRBV19 and TRBJ2-7, with a weak D call TRBD2 (6 bases). The V end was cut by 3 bases, the J end by 2 bases, with 14 bases between. The CDR3 spans 15 residues. Germline V gene data show CDR1 as LNHDA and CDR2 as SQIVND (reference sequence). The CDR3 here is CASSMVSGNTYEQYF. CDR3 coding DNA: TGTGCCAGTAGTATGGTTAGCGGAAATACCTACGAGCAGTACTTC.

The chain employs TRBV7-9 and TRBJ2-5, with 10 bases aligning to TRBD2. The CDR3 is 16 residues long. Germline-derived CDR1 and CDR2 are SEHNR and FQNEAQ (reference sequence). V lost 1 base and J lost 5; bases outside the gene matches: 7. The CDR3 nucleotides are TGTGCCAGCAGCTTAGATCCAGCGGGAGGGAAGGAGACCCAGTACTTC. This codes for CASSLDPAGGKETQYF.